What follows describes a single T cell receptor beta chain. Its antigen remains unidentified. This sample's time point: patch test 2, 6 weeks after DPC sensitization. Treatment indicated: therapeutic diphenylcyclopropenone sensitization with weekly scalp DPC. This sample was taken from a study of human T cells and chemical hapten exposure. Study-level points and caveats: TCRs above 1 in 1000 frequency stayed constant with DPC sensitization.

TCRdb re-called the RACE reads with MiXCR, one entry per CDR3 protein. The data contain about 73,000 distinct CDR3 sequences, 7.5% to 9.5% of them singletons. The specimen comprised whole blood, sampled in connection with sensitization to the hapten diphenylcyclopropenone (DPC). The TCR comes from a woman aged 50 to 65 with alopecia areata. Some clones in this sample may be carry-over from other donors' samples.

CDR3 bases: TGTGCCAGTAACAGGGGCAGCTACAATGAGCAGTTCTTC. Encoded protein: CASNRGSYNEQFF. J is TRBJ2-1 and V is TRBV19; TRBD1 matches at 7 bases. CDR1 and CDR2 from the germline V gene are LNHDA and SQIVND (reference sequence). The V gene end was trimmed by 7 bases and the J gene end by 3 bases; junction bases not matched to a gene: 3. This CDR3 comprises 13 residues. The full variable domain, completed using reference TRBV19 and TRBJ2-1, is DGGITQSPKYLFRKEGQNVTLSCEQNLNHDAMYWYRQDPGQGLRLIYYSQIVNDFQKGDIAEGYSVSREKKESFPLTVTSAQKNPTAFYLCASNRGSYNEQFFGPGTRLTVL.